These 20 T cell receptor beta chains were all obtained from the same sample, sequenced in a study of blood T cells in healthy people across ages (dated by TCRdb to between 2015 and 2017). Preparation of the library involved 5' RACE. Sequenced on an Illumina HiSeq 2500. The second PCR ran for about 7 to 11 cycles and used a J-beta primer mix along with a sample-barcoded 5' primer. TCRdb took the public reads, trimmed them with fastp at Q25, ran MiXCR for clone calling and kept in-frame beta chains. Merged by CDR3 protein, the rows form single entries marked with the most common genes and DNA. The sample records about 830,000 distinct CDR3 sequences, nearly 60% of which are singletons. The top ten constitute 20% to 25% of the sample. The sequencing sample was made of blood. Source of these receptors: a man aged 25 to 45 in good health.

This clonotype was detected a few times. The V and J genes are TRBV6-5 and TRBJ2-5; D possibly corresponds to TRBD2 (7 bases). Trimming took 4 bases from V and 4 from J, leaving 16 bases between them. Per the germline V gene, CDR1 is MNHEY and CDR2 is SVGAGI. CDR3 length: 15 residues. CDR3 sequence (DNA): TGTGCCAGCAGTTCCCGGGGGGCCTCTACAGAGACCCAGTACTTC. Its translation: CASSSRGASTETQYF.

The chain has TRBV5-1 and TRBJ1-1, with TRBD1 matching 9 bases. This CDR3 is built from 15 residues. The J segment lost 4 bases and the V segment lost 5 bases, leaving 9 bases of the junction unmatched. Germline lookup yields CDR1 SGHRS and CDR2 YFSETQ. CDR3 DNA: TGCGCCAGCAGAAATACCGGGACAGGGTCCACTGAAGCTTTCTTT. Its protein is CASRNTGTGSTEAFF.

This clonotype was seen ten or more times. This chain connects TRBV20-1 to TRBJ2-7; a possible D gene is TRBD1 (6 bases). CDR3 length equals 14 residues. From germline, CDR1 is DFQATT and CDR2 SNEGSKA (reference sequence). The germline V and J ends were trimmed by 4 bases and 3 bases, with 16 bases remaining between them. CDR3 in DNA: TGCAGTGCTACACCACCCAGGGGTAGCTACGAGCAGTACTTC. Its protein is CSATPPRGSYEQYF.

As regards this clonotype: An end of the junction differs from the germline gene, which may be a read error. The chain is built from TRBV3-1 and TRBJ2-7; D remains unclear. Germline CDR1 and CDR2: LGHDT and YNNKEL (reference sequence). This CDR3 has 14 residues. As DNA, the CDR3 is TGCGCCAGCAGCCAAGTCGGCAGTACCTACGAGCAGTACTTC. This codes for CASSQVGSTYEQYF.

This rearrangement joins TRBV6-4 to TRBJ2-7, with D possibly TRBD1 on 5 matching bases. The V gene lost 9 bases and the J gene lost 3 bases, with 15 bases spanning the gap. Germline-derived CDR1 and CDR2 are MRHNA and SNTAGT. CDR3 size: 13 residues. CDR3 nucleotides: TGTGCCAGTGAGAGGACACCGGACTACGAGCAGTACTTC. Translated, it gives CASERTPDYEQYF.

This clonotype came up a few times. V gene TRBV20-1 combines with J gene TRBJ1-2, with unresolved D. This CDR3 spans 14 amino acids. Between the trimmed V and J ends, which lost 6 bases and 4 bases, there was a span of 18 bases. In germline, CDR1 is DFQATT, CDR2 SNEGSKA (reference sequence). CDR3 DNA sequence: TGCAGTGCCCTAGGCGCGGGAGGAGGCTATGGCTACACCTTC. Translating gives CSALGAGGGYGYTF.

The rearrangement uses TRBV12-3 or TRBV12-4 and TRBJ2-3; TRBD2 aligns across 10 bases. With 4 bases clipped from V and 0 bases from J, the junction kept 7 bases outside the gene matches. The CDR3 length is 17 residues. CDR3 coding DNA: TGTGCCAGCAGTTCCGCCCTAGCGGGAGTAAGCACAGATACGCAGTATTTT. As protein: CASSSALAGVSTDTQYF.

The chain employs TRBV7-9 and TRBJ2-7; 7 bases are a match to TRBD2. Germline loops: CDR1 SEHNR, CDR2 FQNEAQ (reference sequence). The CDR3 consists of 15 residues. V lost 5 bases and J lost 0; bases outside the gene matches: 7. CDR3 in amino acids: CASSPSGSRSYEQYF. In DNA form, the CDR3 reads TGTGCCAGCAGCCCTAGCGGCTCCCGCTCCTACGAGCAGTACTTC.

The sample holds a few counts of this clonotype. V usage is TRBV29-1 and J usage is TRBJ2-7, with D tentatively TRBD1 (6 bases). The CDR3 is made up of 15 amino acids. The V gene's germline CDR1 is SQVTM and CDR2 ANQGSEA. The ends were cut back, 6 bases at V and 0 bases at J, with 18 bases in the middle. The DNA for the CDR3 is TGCAGCGTAACGGTCGACAGGTTAAGCTCCTACGAGCAGTACTTC. The encoded protein is CSVTVDRLSSYEQYF.

This chain links TRBV7-2 with TRBJ2-7, with TRBD2 identical over 8 bases. The CDR3 totals 16 residues. In germline, CDR1 is SGHTA, CDR2 FQGNSA. V was clipped by 5 bases and J by 2 bases; unmatched bases: 11. This CDR3 reads CASSISGIRSPYEQYF. As DNA, the CDR3 is TGTGCCAGCAGCATTAGCGGGATAAGGAGCCCCTACGAGCAGTACTTC.

This chain joins TRBV27 and TRBJ2-1, with D hard to call. V lost 5 bases, J lost 8 bases, and 7 bases lay in between. Germline loops: CDR1 MNHEY, CDR2 SMNVEV (reference sequence). The CDR3 contains 11 residues. The CDR3 spells CASSTLDEQFF. The CDR3 region has the DNA TGTGCCAGCAGTACCCTCGATGAGCAGTTCTTC.

The chain links TRBV28 to TRBJ2-1, with 7 bases identical to TRBD1. The CDR3 extends over 13 amino acids. The trim removed 5 bases at V and 10 bases at J, leaving 8 bases unmatched. Germline V CDR1 and CDR2: MDHEN, SYDVKM. DNA of the CDR3: TGTGCCAGCAGTCCTCACAGGGGAAAGGAGCAGTTCTTC. Residues: CASSPHRGKEQFF.

The sample holds one count of this clonotype. The chain is built from TRBV12-3 or TRBV12-4 and TRBJ1-1; 10 positions match TRBD1. This CDR3 spans 14 amino acids. V was pared by 6 bases and J by 5 bases, with 6 bases of the junction left unmatched. In DNA form, the CDR3 reads TGTGCCAGCAGCTTGGGGACAGGGGAGACTGAAGCTTTCTTT. This translates into CASSLGTGETEAFF.

V gene TRBV3-1 combines with J gene TRBJ1-2; no clear D. Germline values: CDR1 LGHDT, CDR2 YNNKEL (reference sequence). V was cut by 1 base and J by 8 bases, with 14 bases left in between. The CDR3 is 14 residues long. The CDR3 loop reads CASSQGLFEGGYTF. In DNA form, the CDR3 reads TGTGCCAGCAGCCAAGGGCTCTTCGAGGGAGGCTACACCTTC.

The chain links TRBV24-1 to TRBJ2-1; D unclear. The germline V and J ends were trimmed by 8 bases and 9 bases, with 7 bases remaining between them. The CDR3 has 10 residues. The V gene's germline CDR1 is KGHDR and CDR2 SFDVKD. CDR3 protein: CATMRLEQFF. DNA for the CDR3: TGTGCCACCATGCGACTTGAGCAGTTCTTC.

V and J are TRBV29-1 and TRBJ2-3; the D gene is possibly TRBD2 (5 bases). This CDR3 region has 16 residues. V was pared by 5 bases and J by 0 bases, with 18 bases between. The germline CDR1 and CDR2 sequences are SQVTM and ANQGSEA. The CDR3 DNA sequence: TGCAGCGTTAAGGGAGCCCTCTATATTAGCACAGATACGCAGTATTTT. Amino acids: CSVKGALYISTDTQYF.

Notes on this clonotype: This may stem from a read error, because a much larger clone lies one nucleotide away. V gene TRBV29-1 combines with J gene TRBJ2-5; TRBD1 is a possible D gene (5 bases). This CDR3 comprises 15 residues. Germline loops: CDR1 SQVTM, CDR2 ANQGSEA. Trimming took 3 bases from V and 11 from J, leaving 25 bases between them. CDR3 residues: CSVDAQQGSYNEQYF. The CDR3 DNA sequence: TGCAGCGTTGACGCCCAGCAGGGCTCGTACAATGAGCAGTACTTC.

The chain links TRBV7-8 to TRBJ2-5, with 9 positions matching TRBD1. The CDR3 spans 15 residues. Trimming took 6 bases from V and 4 from J; bases not matched to a gene: 9. Germline V gives CDR1 SGHVS, CDR2 FQNEAQ. The CDR3 here is CASRTQGALLETQYF. For the CDR3, the DNA is TGTGCCAGCAGAACACAGGGGGCGCTTTTAGAGACCCAGTACTTC.

This clonotype was seen more than once but under ten times. This chain joins TRBV3-1 and TRBJ2-5; D is possibly TRBD1 (5 bases). V dropped 7 bases and J dropped 5 bases, with 17 bases sitting between them. CDR1 and CDR2 from the germline V gene are LGHDT and YNNKEL (reference sequence). This CDR3 is built from 14 residues. CDR3 loop: CASTNFPGRETQYF. For the CDR3, the DNA is TGTGCCAGCACCAACTTCCCAGGGCGCGAGACCCAGTACTTC.

V usage is TRBV20-1 and J usage is TRBJ2-7, with TRBD2 identical over 8 bases. Germline V lookup: CDR1 DFQATT, CDR2 SNEGSKA (reference sequence). The V gene end was trimmed by 1 base and the J gene end by 0 bases; junction bases not matched to a gene: 17. The CDR3 has 19 amino acids. The CDR3 DNA sequence: TGCAGTGCTAGAGGGAGGGCTAGCGGGCACTCAGCTCCCTCCTACGAGCAGTACTTC. Amino acids: CSARGRASGHSAPSYEQYF.